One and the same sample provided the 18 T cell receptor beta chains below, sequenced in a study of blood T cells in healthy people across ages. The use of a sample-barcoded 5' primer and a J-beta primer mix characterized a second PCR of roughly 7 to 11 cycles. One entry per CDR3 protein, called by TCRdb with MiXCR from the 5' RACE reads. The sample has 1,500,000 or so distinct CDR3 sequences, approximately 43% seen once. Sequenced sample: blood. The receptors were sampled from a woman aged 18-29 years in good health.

The CDR3 DNA is TGTGCCAGCAGCGGATCTAGCGGGAGGGAAAGCTCCTACAATGAGCAGTTCTTC. Encoded protein: CASSGSSGRESSYNEQFF. The V call is TRBV9, the J call TRBJ2-1, with 12 bases identical to TRBD2. From germline, CDR1 is SGDLS and CDR2 YYNGEE. J gave up 0 bases and V 3 bases, and 7 bases lay outside the gene matches. The length of the CDR3 is 18 residues.

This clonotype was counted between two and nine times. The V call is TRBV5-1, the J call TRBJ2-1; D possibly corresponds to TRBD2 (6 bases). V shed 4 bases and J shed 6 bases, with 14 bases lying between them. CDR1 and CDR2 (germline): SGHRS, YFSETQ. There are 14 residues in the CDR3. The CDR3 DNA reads TGCGCCAGCAGCCCGAGAACTAGCAGCAATGAGCAGTTCTTC. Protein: CASSPRTSSNEQFF.

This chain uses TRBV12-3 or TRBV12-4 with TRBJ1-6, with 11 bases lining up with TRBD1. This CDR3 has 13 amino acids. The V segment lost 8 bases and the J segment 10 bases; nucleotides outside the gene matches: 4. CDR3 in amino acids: CASSGQGESPLHF. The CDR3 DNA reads TGTGCCAGCTCGGGACAGGGGGAATCACCCCTCCACTTT.

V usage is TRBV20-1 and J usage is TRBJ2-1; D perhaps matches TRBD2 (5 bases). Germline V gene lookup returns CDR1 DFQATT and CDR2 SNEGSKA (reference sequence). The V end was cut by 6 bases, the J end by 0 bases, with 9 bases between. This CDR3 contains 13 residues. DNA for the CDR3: TGCAGTGCCACAGCGGACTCCTACAATGAGCAGTTCTTC. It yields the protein CSATADSYNEQFF.

CDR3 amino acids: CASSLRSSGFYGYTF. The CDR3 DNA sequence: TGTGCCAGCAGCTTAAGGTCGTCGGGCTTCTATGGCTACACCTTC. The chain combines TRBV7-9 with TRBJ1-2; D is undetermined. Germline V gene lookup returns CDR1 SEHNR and CDR2 FQNEAQ (reference sequence). Between the trimmed V and J ends, which lost 2 bases and 4 bases, there was a span of 14 bases. The CDR3 has 15 residues. The complete variable domain, with remaining parts taken from reference TRBV7-9 and TRBJ1-2, reads DTGVSQNPRHKITKRGQNVTFRCDPISEHNRLYWYRQTLGQGPEFLTYFQNEAQLEKSRLLSDRFSAERPKGSFSTLEIQRTEQGDSAMYLCASSLRSSGFYGYTFGSGTRLTVV.

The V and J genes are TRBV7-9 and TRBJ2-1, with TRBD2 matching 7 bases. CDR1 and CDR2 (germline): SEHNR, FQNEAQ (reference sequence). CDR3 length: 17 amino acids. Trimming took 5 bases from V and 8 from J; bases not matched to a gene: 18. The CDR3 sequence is CASSLNAPGLLSHEQFF. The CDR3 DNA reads TGTGCCAGCAGCCTAAATGCACCGGGACTACTCTCGCATGAGCAGTTCTTC.

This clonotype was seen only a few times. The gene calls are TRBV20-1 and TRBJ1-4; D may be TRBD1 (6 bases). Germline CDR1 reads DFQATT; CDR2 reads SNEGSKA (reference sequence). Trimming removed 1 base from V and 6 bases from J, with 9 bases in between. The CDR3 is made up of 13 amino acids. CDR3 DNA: TGCAGTGCTAGAGGGGGGACATATGAAAAACTGTTTTTT. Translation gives CSARGGTYEKLFF.

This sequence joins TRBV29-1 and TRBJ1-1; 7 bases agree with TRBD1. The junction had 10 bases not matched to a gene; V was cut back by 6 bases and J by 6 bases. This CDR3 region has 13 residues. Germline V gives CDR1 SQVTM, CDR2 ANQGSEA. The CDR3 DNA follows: TGCAGCGTAGCGGACAGGAGTTACTCTGAAGCTTTCTTT. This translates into CSVADRSYSEAFF.

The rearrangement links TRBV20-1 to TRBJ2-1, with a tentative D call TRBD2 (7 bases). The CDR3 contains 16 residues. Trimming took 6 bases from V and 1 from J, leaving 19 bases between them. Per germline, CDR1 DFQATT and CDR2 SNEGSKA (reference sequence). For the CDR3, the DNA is TGCAGTGCCCCGTCTCTGCGGGGGCGATCCTACAATGAGCAGTTCTTC. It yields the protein CSAPSLRGRSYNEQFF.

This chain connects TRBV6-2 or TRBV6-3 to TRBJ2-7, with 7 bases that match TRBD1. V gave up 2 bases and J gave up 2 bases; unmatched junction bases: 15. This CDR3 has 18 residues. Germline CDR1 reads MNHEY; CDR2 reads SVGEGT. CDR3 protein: CASSYGPGRQGITYEQYF. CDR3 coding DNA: TGTGCCAGCAGTTACGGACCTGGGCGACAGGGAATCACCTACGAGCAGTACTTC.

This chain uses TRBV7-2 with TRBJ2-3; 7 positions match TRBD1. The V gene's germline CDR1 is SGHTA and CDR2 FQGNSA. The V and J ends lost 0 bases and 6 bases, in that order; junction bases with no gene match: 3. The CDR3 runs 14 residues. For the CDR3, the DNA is TGTACCAGCAGCTTAGCGACAGGGTGGGATACGCAGTATTTT. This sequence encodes CTSSLATGWDTQYF. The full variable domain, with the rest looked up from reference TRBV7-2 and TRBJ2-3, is GAGVSQSPSNKVTEKGKDVELRCDPISGHTALYWYRQSLGQGLEFLIYFQGNSAPDKSGLPSDRFSAERTGGSVSTLTIQRTQQEDSAVYLCTSSLATGWDTQYFGPGTRLTVL.

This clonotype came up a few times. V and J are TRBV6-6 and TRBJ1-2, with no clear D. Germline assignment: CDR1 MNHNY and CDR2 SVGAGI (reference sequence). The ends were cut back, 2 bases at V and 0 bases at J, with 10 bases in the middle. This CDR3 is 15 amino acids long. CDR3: CASSYSRSTNYGYTF. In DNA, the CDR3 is TGTGCCAGCAGTTACAGTAGGAGTACTAACTATGGCTACACCTTC.

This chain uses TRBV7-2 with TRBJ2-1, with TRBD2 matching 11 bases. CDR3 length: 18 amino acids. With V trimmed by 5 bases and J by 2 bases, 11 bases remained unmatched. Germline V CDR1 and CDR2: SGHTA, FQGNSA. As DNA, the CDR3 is TGTGCCAGCAGCGCTAGCCCCCTACTAGCGGGGGCCTACAATGAGCAGTTCTTC. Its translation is CASSASPLLAGAYNEQFF.

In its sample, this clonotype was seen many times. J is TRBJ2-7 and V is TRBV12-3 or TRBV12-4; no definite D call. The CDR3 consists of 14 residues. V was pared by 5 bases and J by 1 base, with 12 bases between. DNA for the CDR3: TGTGCCAGCAGTCCTGCGCGCCAATCCTACGAGCAGTACTTC. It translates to CASSPARQSYEQYF.

The CDR3 bases are TGCAGCGTTGAAGGGGGACAGTCTCCCAATACGCAGTATTTT. Translation gives CSVEGGQSPNTQYF. The V call is TRBV29-1, the J call TRBJ2-3; TRBD1 aligns across 7 bases. The CDR3 consists of 14 residues. J gave up 7 bases and V 1 base, and 8 bases lay outside the gene matches. The germline V gene encodes CDR1 SQVTM and CDR2 ANQGSEA.

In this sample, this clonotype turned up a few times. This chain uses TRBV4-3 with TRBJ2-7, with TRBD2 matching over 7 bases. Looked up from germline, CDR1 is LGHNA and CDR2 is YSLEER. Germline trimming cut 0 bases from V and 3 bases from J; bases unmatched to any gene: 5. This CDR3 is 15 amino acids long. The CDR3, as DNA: TGCGCCAGCAGCCAAGATACGGCTAGCGGCTACGAGCAGTACTTC. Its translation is CASSQDTASGYEQYF.

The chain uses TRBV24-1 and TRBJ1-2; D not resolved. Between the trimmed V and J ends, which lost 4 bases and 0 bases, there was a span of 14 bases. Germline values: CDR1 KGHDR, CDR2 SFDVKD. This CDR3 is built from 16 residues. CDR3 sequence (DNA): TGTGCCACCAGTGACGCCTCTACCCAGGCTAACTATGGCTACACCTTC. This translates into CATSDASTQANYGYTF.

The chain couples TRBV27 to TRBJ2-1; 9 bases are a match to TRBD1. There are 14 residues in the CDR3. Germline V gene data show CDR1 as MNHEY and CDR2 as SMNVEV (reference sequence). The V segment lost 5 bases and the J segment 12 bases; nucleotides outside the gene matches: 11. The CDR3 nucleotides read TGTGCCAGCAGTCCAGGACAGGGGCTTGTGGGGCAGTTCTTC. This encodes CASSPGQGLVGQFF.